These 31 T cell receptor beta chains were all obtained from the same sample, sequenced in a study of blood T cell repertoires in COVID-19. Clones were sequenced by immunoSEQ multiplex PCR, and TCRdb holds only the in-frame ones, with some missing. Of roughly 100,000 clones in the sample, roughly 88% were seen once. What was sequenced was peripheral blood. These receptors originate from a man younger than 35 with COVID-19, enrolled during active disease.

V is TRBV3-1 (or the pseudogene TRBV3-2) and J is TRBJ2-5, with D tentatively TRBD1 (6 bases). Trimming stripped 1 base from V and 6 bases from J, with 15 bases between. CDR1 and CDR2 from the germline V gene are LGHDT and YNNKEL (reference sequence). This CDR3 spans 15 amino acids. The CDR3 DNA is TGTGCCAGCAGCCAAGGGGTGCAGGGGAGACAGACCCAGTACTTC. This codes for CASSQGVQGRQTQYF.

This chain joins TRBV28 and TRBJ2-7, with TRBD2 identical over 7 bases. Trimming removed 6 bases from V and 7 bases from J; junction bases left unmatched: 12. Germline V lookup: CDR1 MDHEN, CDR2 SYDVKM. The length of the CDR3 is 14 residues. The CDR3 DNA reads as TGTGCCAGCAGGACCTTCGGGAGGCCTTTAGAGCAGTACTTC. Its protein product is CASRTFGRPLEQYF. The full variable domain, rest sourced from reference TRBV28 and TRBJ2-7, is DVKVTQSSRYLVKRTGEKVFLECVQDMDHENMFWYRQDPGLGLRLIYFSYDVKMKEKGDIPEGYSVSREKKERFSLILESASTNQTSMYLCASRTFGRPLEQYFGPGTRLTVT.

The chain is built from TRBV28 and TRBJ2-2, with TRBD2 as a possible D gene (5 bases). The germline CDR1 and CDR2 sequences are MDHEN and SYDVKM. Trimming shortened V by 9 bases and J by 2 bases, and 13 bases separated the two germline ends. The CDR3 sequence is 14 residues long. CDR3 residues: CASILAGNTGELFF. The CDR3 nucleotides are TGTGCCAGTATCCTGGCGGGCAACACCGGGGAGCTGTTTTTT.

The rearrangement joins TRBV6-2 or TRBV6-3 to TRBJ2-7; TRBD1 agrees at 7 bases. CDR1 is MNHEY and CDR2 is SVGEGT in the germline V gene. V lost 4 bases and J lost 5; bases outside the gene matches: 14. The CDR3 sequence is 16 residues long. CDR3 sequence: CASSSVRWDSLDEQYF. DNA of the CDR3: TGTGCCAGCAGTTCCGTACGGTGGGACAGCCTGGACGAGCAGTACTTC.

CDR3 bases: TGTGCCAGCTCGGGACAGGAGCAGTACTTC. Protein sequence: CASSGQEQYF. The chain couples TRBV28 to TRBJ2-7; TRBD1 matches 7 bases. The CDR3 totals 10 residues. V dropped 8 bases and J dropped 7; count of bases not matched to a gene: 2. Germline V gives CDR1 MDHEN, CDR2 SYDVKM. Full variable domain (rest looked up from reference TRBV28 and TRBJ2-7): DVKVTQSSRYLVKRTGEKVFLECVQDMDHENMFWYRQDPGLGLRLIYFSYDVKMKEKGDIPEGYSVSREKKERFSLILESASTNQTSMYLCASSGQEQYFGPGTRLTVT.

This clone has just one count. The rearrangement links TRBV6-5 to TRBJ1-3; the match to TRBD1 covers 7 bases. Germline-derived CDR1 and CDR2 are MNHEY and SVGAGI. Trimming removed 2 bases from V and 3 bases from J; junction bases left unmatched: 7. The CDR3 totals 16 residues. The CDR3 protein is CASSYEAGGFGNTIYF. The CDR3 coding sequence is TGTGCCAGCAGTTACGAGGCAGGGGGGTTTGGAAACACCATATATTTT.

The chain joins TRBV27 to TRBJ2-3; perhaps TRBD2 as D (6 bases). Germline assignment: CDR1 MNHEY and CDR2 SMNVEV (reference sequence). Deletions cut 8 bases from V and 0 bases from J, with 15 bases between. This CDR3 has 15 residues. CDR3 sequence (DNA): TGTGCCAGCGGATCCCCACTAGCCAGCACAGATACGCAGTATTTT. Translating gives CASGSPLASTDTQYF.

This clone was seen only a few times. The J gene is TRBJ1-1, the V gene TRBV5-1; 12 bases align to TRBD1. Germline CDR1 and CDR2: SGHRS and YFSETQ. The trim removed 8 bases at V and 4 bases at J, leaving 6 bases unmatched. CDR3 size: 14 residues. CDR3 nucleotides: TGCGCCAGTGGGACAGGGGGCATGATCACTGAAGCTTTCTTT. Residues: CASGTGGMITEAFF.

This clone showed up just once. This chain joins TRBV28 and TRBJ2-2; a weak D match, TRBD1 (5 bases). Trimming stripped 1 base from V and 1 base from J, with 7 bases between. The V gene's germline CDR1 is MDHEN and CDR2 SYDVKM. The CDR3 totals 15 residues. CDR3 DNA sequence: TGTGCCAGCAGTTTATTTCAGGGGAACACCGGGGAGCTGTTTTTT. It encodes CASSLFQGNTGELFF.

This sequence joins TRBV11-1 and TRBJ2-7, with TRBD2 matching over 12 bases. The CDR3 contains 15 residues. Trimming removed 7 bases from V and 1 base from J; junction bases left unmatched: 5. The germline V gene has CDR1 SGHAT and CDR2 FQDESV (reference sequence). This CDR3 is CASTDGTSGSYEQYF. The CDR3 nucleotides are TGTGCCAGCACCGACGGGACTAGCGGGTCCTACGAGCAGTACTTC.

This rearrangement joins TRBV28 to TRBJ2-1; TRBD2 aligns across 9 bases. Per the germline V gene, CDR1 is MDHEN and CDR2 is SYDVKM. The ends lost 8 bases at V and 7 bases at J; junction bases unmatched: 12. This CDR3 contains 15 residues. This chain's CDR3 is CASANSGSTINEQFF. CDR3 nucleotides: TGTGCCAGCGCCAATAGCGGGAGTACAATAAATGAGCAGTTCTTC.

This chain's CDR3 is CASSPSGTGELFF. CDR3 coding DNA: TGTGCCAGCAGTCCCTCGGGGACCGGGGAGCTGTTTTTT. J is TRBJ2-2 and V is TRBV27, with D possibly TRBD2 on 5 matching bases. The CDR3 extends over 13 amino acids. V lost 5 bases, J lost 5 bases, and 9 bases lay in between. The germline V gene encodes CDR1 MNHEY and CDR2 SMNVEV (reference sequence).

The count of this clone is one. This CDR3 reads CASTLGSSYNEQFF. The CDR3 nucleotides read TGTGCCAGCACCTTGGGGAGCTCCTACAATGAGCAGTTCTTC. J is TRBJ2-1 and V is TRBV6-5; tentatively, D is TRBD2 (5 bases). Trimming removed 7 bases from V and 0 bases from J, with 10 bases in between. The germline gives CDR1 MNHEY, CDR2 SVGAGI. There are 14 residues in the CDR3.

This clone has a handful of counts. J is TRBJ1-5 and V is TRBV9, with D perhaps TRBD1 (5 bases). Germline CDR1 SGDLS, CDR2 YYNGEE. The CDR3 runs 15 residues. With 2 bases removed from V and 4 bases from J, the gap between germline ends came to 13 bases. Written as DNA, the CDR3 is TGTGCCAGCAGCGTGGGGGGTCTTGAGAATCAGCCCCAGCATTTT. Amino acid sequence: CASSVGGLENQPQHF.

This sequence joins TRBV5-1 and TRBJ1-1; D is unresolved. CDR3 length equals 13 residues. Germline V gene lookup returns CDR1 SGHRS and CDR2 YFSETQ. The V gene lost 3 bases and the J gene lost 0 bases, with 6 bases spanning the gap. The CDR3 here is CASSYTLNTEAFF. The CDR3 nucleotides are TGCGCCAGCAGCTACACATTGAACACTGAAGCTTTCTTT.

V gene TRBV29-1 combines with J gene TRBJ2-2; 10 nucleotides line up with TRBD1. The CDR3 loop spans 16 amino acids. Germline-derived CDR1 and CDR2 are SQVTM and ANQGSEA. V was clipped by 1 base and J by 7 bases; unmatched bases: 9. The CDR3 DNA reads TGCAGCGTTGAAGTTCTCGACAGGGGGCCGGGCGGGGAGCTGTTTTTT. This gives the protein CSVEVLDRGPGGELFF.

The V call is TRBV7-3, the J call TRBJ2-1; tentative D call: TRBD1 (6 bases). The germline V gene has CDR1 SGHTA and CDR2 FQGTGA. V dropped 6 bases and J dropped 8 bases, with 17 bases sitting between them. The CDR3 is 14 residues long. DNA of the CDR3: TGTGCCAGCAGTCAACCCACAGGGTTCCATGAGCAGTTCTTC. As protein: CASSQPTGFHEQFF.

V and J are TRBV30 and TRBJ2-1; TRBD1 might be the D (6 bases). Germline V CDR1 and CDR2: GTSNPN, SVGIG (reference sequence). The CDR3 sequence is 12 residues long. V was pared by 3 bases and J by 7 bases, with 10 bases between. Here the CDR3 reads CAWRLQGNEQFF. As DNA, the CDR3 is TGTGCCTGGAGATTGCAGGGGAATGAGCAGTTCTTC.

V gene TRBV19 combines with J gene TRBJ2-6; TRBD1 aligns across 11 bases. The germline CDR1 and CDR2 sequences are LNHDA and SQIVND (reference sequence). The trim removed 11 bases at V and 0 bases at J, leaving 9 bases unmatched. The CDR3 covers 17 residues. This CDR3 reads CASRAGQGGSGANVLTF. The CDR3 nucleotides read TGTGCCTCCCGGGCGGGACAGGGGGGCTCTGGGGCCAACGTCCTGACTTTC.

This chain uses TRBV10-1 with TRBJ1-2; D is ambiguous. The CDR3 length is 12 residues. Germline CDR1 and CDR2: WNHNN and SYGVQD (reference sequence). The V gene lost 8 bases and the J gene lost 9 bases, with 16 bases spanning the gap. The CDR3 sequence: CASRRSKCRYTF. Written as DNA, the CDR3 is TGCGCCAGCCGACGGAGTAAGTGTCGCTACACCTTC.

The sample holds one count of this clone. The V and J genes are TRBV9 and TRBJ1-1, with 10 bases that match TRBD1. CDR1 is SGDLS, CDR2 YYNGEE, per germline. Losses at the gene ends were 3 bases for V and 1 base for J; bases not matched to a gene: 0. The CDR3 totals 14 residues. The CDR3 spells CASSGTGGNTEAFF. The DNA for the CDR3 is TGTGCCAGCAGCGGGACAGGGGGGAACACTGAAGCTTTCTTT.

The gene calls are TRBV6-6 and TRBJ1-6; 9 bases are shared with TRBD1. This CDR3 comprises 16 residues. CDR1 and CDR2 from the germline V gene are MNHNY and SVGAGI (reference sequence). Trimming cost V 0 bases and J 7 bases; bases outside gene matches: 4. The chain's CDR3 is CASSYSDRGPNSPLHF. CDR3 coding DNA: TGTGCCAGCAGTTACTCGGACAGGGGACCAAATTCACCCCTCCACTTT.

V usage is TRBV27 and J usage is TRBJ2-3, with 14 bases that match TRBD2. The CDR3 runs 18 residues. Germline V gene lookup returns CDR1 MNHEY and CDR2 SMNVEV (reference sequence). V lost 2 bases, J lost 6 bases, and 10 bases stayed unmatched. This CDR3 reads CASSLRLAGGPSYDTQYF. The CDR3 nucleotides are TGTGCCAGCAGTTTACGACTAGCGGGAGGGCCTTCCTACGATACGCAGTATTTT.

The rearrangement joins TRBV28 to TRBJ2-7, with 11 bases that match TRBD2. The CDR3 consists of 15 residues. V shed 5 bases and J 3 bases; nucleotides not matched to a gene: 6. Germline lookup yields CDR1 MDHEN and CDR2 SYDVKM. The chain's CDR3 is CASSLLAGGLYEQYF. The CDR3 region has the DNA TGTGCCAGCAGTCTTCTAGCGGGAGGCCTCTACGAGCAGTACTTC.

The CDR3 spells CAIGTSGKNEQFF. The DNA of the CDR3 is TGTGCCATCGGGACTAGCGGGAAGAATGAGCAGTTCTTC. The gene calls are TRBV10-3 and TRBJ2-1, with 13 positions matching TRBD2. Germline CDR1 is ENHRY and CDR2 is SYGVKD. This CDR3 has 13 amino acids. With V trimmed by 8 bases and J by 7 bases, 2 bases remained unmatched.

The chain couples TRBV11-2 to TRBJ1-6; tentatively, D is TRBD1 (5 bases). V lost 0 bases and J 17 bases, leaving 11 bases between the germline ends. This CDR3 has 12 residues. Looked up from germline, CDR1 is SGHAT and CDR2 is FQNNGV. DNA of the CDR3: TGTGCCAGCAGCTTAGAAAGACAGCCCGTCCACTTT. Translated: CASSLERQPVHF.

The chain recombines TRBV9 with TRBJ2-2; D gene uncertain. The length of the CDR3 is 13 residues. The V gene's germline CDR1 is SGDLS and CDR2 YYNGEE. Trimming cost V 5 bases and J 2 bases, with 7 bases left between them. CDR3 loop: CASRQINTGELFF. The CDR3, as DNA: TGTGCCAGCAGACAGATCAACACCGGGGAGCTGTTTTTT. The variable domain in full, completed from reference TRBV9 and TRBJ2-2, reads DSGVTQTPKHLITATGQRVTLRCSPRSGDLSVYWYQQSLDQGLQFLIQYYNGEERAKGNILERFSAQQFPDLHSELNLSSLELGDSALYFCASRQINTGELFFGEGSRLTVL.

J is TRBJ2-3 and V is TRBV6-6; 7 bases agree with TRBD1. The CDR3 is 16 residues long. V lost 5 bases to trimming and J lost 2 bases; unmatched junction nucleotides: 10. CDR1 MNHNY and CDR2 SVGAGI come from the germline V gene (reference sequence). The CDR3 loop is CASSRRRQGFTDTQYF. The CDR3 bases are TGTGCCAGCAGTCGAAGACGACAGGGATTCACAGATACGCAGTATTTT.

This chain connects TRBV12-3 or TRBV12-4 to TRBJ2-7, with TRBD1 matching over 7 bases. The CDR3 is 13 residues long. J gave up 3 bases and V 5 bases, and 4 bases lay outside the gene matches. This chain's CDR3 is CASSADRHYEQYF. The CDR3 nucleotides read TGTGCCAGCAGTGCGGACAGGCACTACGAGCAGTACTTC.

The chain links TRBV9 to TRBJ2-3; tentative D call: TRBD2 (5 bases). The germline CDR1 and CDR2 sequences are SGDLS and YYNGEE. The CDR3 is 14 amino acids. Trimming stripped 4 bases from V and 3 bases from J, with 12 bases between. CDR3 nucleotides: TGTGCCAGCAGCCTTAGGGAGCTTACAGATACGCAGTATTTT. As protein: CASSLRELTDTQYF. Together with reference TRBV9 and TRBJ2-3, the CDR3 gives the full variable domain: DSGVTQTPKHLITATGQRVTLRCSPRSGDLSVYWYQQSLDQGLQFLIQYYNGEERAKGNILERFSAQQFPDLHSELNLSSLELGDSALYFCASSLRELTDTQYFGPGTRLTVL.

This chain uses TRBV24-1 with TRBJ2-3, with D perhaps matching TRBD2 (5 bases). Germline V gene data show CDR1 as KGHDR and CDR2 as SFDVKD. Trimming removed 1 base from V and 3 bases from J, with 13 bases in between. The CDR3 has 16 amino acids. CDR3 sequence: CATSDLGGERTDTQYF. CDR3 nucleotides: TGTGCCACCAGTGATTTAGGTGGGGAGAGGACAGATACGCAGTATTTT.